This T cell receptor beta chain was obtained from a study of T cells in Graves' hyperthyroidism and ophthalmopathy (dated by TCRdb to between 2018 and 2020). General notes on the study: Peripheral blood was sampled at the time of initial diagnosis, prior to any treatment. A discovery cohort of about 95 patients, about 44 with Graves' ophthalmopathy and about 58 with stable Graves' hyperthyroidism, was used to find distinguishing TCR V-J signatures. Prospective prediction of ophthalmopathy was tested in an independent validation cohort consisting of fewer than 20 hyperthyroidism patients and 17 patients who later progressed to ophthalmopathy. The 95 to 100 discovery patients were divided at random into training and test sets in a 7:3 ratio. In roughly six Graves' hyperthyroidism patients, the study also compared T-cell repertoires from thyroid tissue with T-cell repertoires from blood. After sampling, hyperthyroidism patients received methimazole starting at 30 mg daily, and ophthalmopathy patients received high-dose intravenous methylprednisolone. The paper describes TCR Vbeta CDR3 sequencing of 120 to 150 peripheral blood samples, made up of 43 ophthalmopathy patients, roughly 80 hyperthyroidism patients and some 17 progressor patients.

For this clonotype: Its antigen is unknown. No quality values exist for individual bases; no much larger clone is one base distant.

Study-wide conclusions, independent of this receptor: Sample size was not statistically predetermined, and blinding of investigators to group allocation was not performed. In validation, the model predicted progression to ophthalmopathy with over 60% sensitivity and 72% to 85% specificity, a median of 6.5 months before onset. Most expanded thyroid clonotypes (frequency above 0.001) were also detected in blood, suggesting blood repertoires may reflect thyroid immune responses. In cross-validation, a model built on a 13 V-J signature told ophthalmopathy apart from stable hyperthyroidism with about 90% sensitivity and around 84% specificity, and in testing the same model reached 80%/75%.

Stable Graves' hyperthyroidism was defined as no progression to ophthalmopathy during 18 months of follow-up. Hyperthyroidism patients were aged 18 to 65 years and newly diagnosed, with disease duration of less than 2 months. Patients with uncontrolled infections, other autoimmune diseases, pregnancy or lactation were excluded. Diagnoses relied on clinical symptoms, serum thyroxine and TRAb, thyroid ultrasound and orbital computed tomography. PBMCs were isolated from 7.5 to 10 ml of fresh peripheral blood by Ficoll-Paque density gradient centrifugation. Total RNA was extracted using Trizol reagent, and RNA quality was assessed on an Agilent 2100 Bioanalyzer. TCR beta CDR3 regions were amplified from RNA transcripts. The TCR CDR3 was subjected to a first round of RT-PCR using the HTBI primer set and the Qiagen OneStep RT-PCR kit. A second multiplex PCR round built the libraries, followed by size selection and purification. Paired-end sequencing of the libraries was performed with 100 bp reads on an Illumina HiSeq2000. The study's own analysis went as follows. SOAPnuke was used to process the raw data, throwing out any read that contained adapters or uncalled bases, had a mean Phred below 15, or lacked an exact constant-primer or identifier match. COPE v1.2.5 was used to merge high-quality paired reads, and clonotypes were defined as unique nucleotide sequences. MiTCR v1.1 was used to align clonotypes to the IMGT TRBV, TRBD and TRBJ reference segments. Analysis was restricted to V-J combinations with a frequency above 0.0001, which covered roughly 99% of repertoires. The TCS score was defined as F50 (clonal expansion) divided by E x V (chaos), with BLOSUM62-based TCRdist calculated between CDR3 peptides within each V-J. Welch's t-statistics and random forest reduced roughly 500 V-J features to 13, which were used in a naive Bayes classifier (R e1071). TCRdb reworked the public reads: Q25 trimming with fastp, MiXCR clone assembly, productive beta chains retained. Records with the same CDR3 protein are collapsed into one entry carrying the most frequent genes and DNA. TCRdb assigned the V and J calls; the authors' analysis was not used. The sample table holds more than 500,000 distinct CDR3 sequences, of which around 15% were seen once. The ten largest make up approximately 3.9% of the sample.

Via the germline V gene, CDR1 is KGHSH and CDR2 LQKENI. V lost 0 bases and J lost 0 bases; the stretch between them is 8 bases long. Counted from cysteine to phenylalanine, this CDR3 has 15 amino acids. Only CDR3 DNA is held: 45 bases, read in frame from base 1. Sequencing was carried out using blood. The chain employs TRBV18 and TRBJ2-5, with a weak D call of TRBD1 (5 bases match). The source of this sequence is a woman aged 25 to 45 with Graves' hyperthyroidism. CDR3 reads: CASSPPFRDQETQYF. The nucleotide sequence reads as follows: TGTGCCAGCTCACCACCGTTCAGGGACCAAGAGACCCAGTACTTC.